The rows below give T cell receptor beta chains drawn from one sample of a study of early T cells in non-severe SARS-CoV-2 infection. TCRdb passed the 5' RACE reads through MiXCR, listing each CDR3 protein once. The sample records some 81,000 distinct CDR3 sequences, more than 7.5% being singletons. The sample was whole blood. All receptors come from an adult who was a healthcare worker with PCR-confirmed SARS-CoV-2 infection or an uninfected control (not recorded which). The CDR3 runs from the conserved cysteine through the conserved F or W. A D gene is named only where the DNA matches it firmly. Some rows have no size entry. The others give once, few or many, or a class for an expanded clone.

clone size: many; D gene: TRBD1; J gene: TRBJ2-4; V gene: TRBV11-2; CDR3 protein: CASSLVGQAAKNIQYF; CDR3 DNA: TGTGCCAGCAGCTTAGTGGGACAGGCGGCCAAAAACATTCAGTACTTC
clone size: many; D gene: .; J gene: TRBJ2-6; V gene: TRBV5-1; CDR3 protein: CATAFGAGANVLTF; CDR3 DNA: TGCGCCACCGCCTTTGGGGCTGGGGCCAACGTCCTGACTTTC
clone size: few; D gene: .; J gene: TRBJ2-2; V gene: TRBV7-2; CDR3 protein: CASSLAGVGTGELFF; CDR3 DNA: TGTGCCAGCAGCTTAGCGGGAGTGGGCACCGGGGAGCTGTTTTTT
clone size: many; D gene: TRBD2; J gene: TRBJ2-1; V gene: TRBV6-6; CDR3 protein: CASSGTSAYNEQFF; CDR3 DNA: TGTGCCAGCAGCGGGACTAGCGCTTACAATGAGCAGTTCTTC
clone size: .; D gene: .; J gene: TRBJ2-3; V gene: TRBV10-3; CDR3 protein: CAISEGEAPTDTQYF; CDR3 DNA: TGTGCCATCAGTGAGGGAGAAGCCCCCACAGATACGCAGTATTTT
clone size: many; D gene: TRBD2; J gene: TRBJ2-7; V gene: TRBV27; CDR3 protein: CASSDRLGGRSLEPPFYEQYF; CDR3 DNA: TGTGCCAGCAGTGACCGTTTGGGCGGGAGGTCTCTTGAACCTCCCTTCTACGAGCAGTACTTC
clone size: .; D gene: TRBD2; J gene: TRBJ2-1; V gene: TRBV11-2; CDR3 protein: CASSLEGWGLADNEQFF; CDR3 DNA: TGTGCCAGCAGCTTAGAAGGTTGGGGACTAGCGGACAATGAGCAGTTCTTC
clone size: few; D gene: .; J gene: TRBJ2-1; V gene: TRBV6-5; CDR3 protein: CASRAFAGEQFF; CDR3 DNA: TGTGCCAGCAGAGCGTTCGCCGGTGAGCAGTTCTTC
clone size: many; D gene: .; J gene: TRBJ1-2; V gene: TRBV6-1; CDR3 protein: CASEREGSLSNYGYTF; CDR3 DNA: TGTGCCAGCGAAAGGGAGGGCAGCCTTTCCAACTATGGCTACACCTTC
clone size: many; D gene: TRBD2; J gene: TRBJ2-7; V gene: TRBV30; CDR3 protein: CAWEHGLAPNYEQYF; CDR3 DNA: TGTGCCTGGGAACACGGACTAGCTCCAAACTACGAGCAGTACTTC
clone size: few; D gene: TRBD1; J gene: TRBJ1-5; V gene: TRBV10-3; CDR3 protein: CAIGDSDNQPQHF; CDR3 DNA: TGTGCCATCGGGGACAGTGACAATCAGCCCCAGCATTTT
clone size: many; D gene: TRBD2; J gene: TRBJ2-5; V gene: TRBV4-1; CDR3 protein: CASSQDLTSGSRETQYF; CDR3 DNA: TGCGCCAGCAGCCAAGATCTGACTAGCGGGAGTCGAGAGACCCAGTACTTC
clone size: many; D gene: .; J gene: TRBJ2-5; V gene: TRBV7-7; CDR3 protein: CASSLGRGAEVTQYF; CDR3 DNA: TGTGCCAGCAGCTTAGGCCGGGGCGCCGAGGTGACCCAGTACTTC
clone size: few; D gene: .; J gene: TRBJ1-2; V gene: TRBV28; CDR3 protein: CASSLLGDRGGYTF; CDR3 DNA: TGTGCCAGCAGTTTATTGGGGGACCGCGGAGGCTACACCTTC
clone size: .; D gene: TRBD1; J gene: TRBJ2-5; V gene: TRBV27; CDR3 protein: CASSPYGGQRRLEPQYF; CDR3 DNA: TGTGCCAGCAGTCCTTATGGGGGACAGCGACGGCTGGAGCCCCAGTACTTC
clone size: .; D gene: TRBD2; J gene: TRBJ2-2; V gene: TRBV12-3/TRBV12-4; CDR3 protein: CASSVSGRRAGELFF; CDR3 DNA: TGTGCCAGCAGTGTTAGCGGGAGGAGGGCCGGGGAGCTGTTTTTT
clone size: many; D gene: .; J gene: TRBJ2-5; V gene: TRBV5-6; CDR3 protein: CASTSDRLETQYF; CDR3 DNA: TGTGCCAGCACCTCAGACAGGCTAGAGACCCAGTACTTC
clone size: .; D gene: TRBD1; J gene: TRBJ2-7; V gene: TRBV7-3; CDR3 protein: CASSLKPLGQGTYEQYF; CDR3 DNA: TGTGCCAGCAGCTTAAAACCACTGGGACAGGGGACCTACGAGCAGTACTTC
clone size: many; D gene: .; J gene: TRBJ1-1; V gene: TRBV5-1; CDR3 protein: CASSPSGTPMTDTEAFF; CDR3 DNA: TGCGCCAGCAGCCCATCCGGGACCCCTATGACGGACACTGAAGCTTTCTTT
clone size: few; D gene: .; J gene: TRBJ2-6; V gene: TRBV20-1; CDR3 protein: CSALKPGANVLTF; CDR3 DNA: TGCAGTGCTCTAAAGCCTGGGGCCAACGTCCTGACTTTC
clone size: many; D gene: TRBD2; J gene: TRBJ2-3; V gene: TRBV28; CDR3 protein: CASSSRLAGRITDTQYF; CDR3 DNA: TGTGCCAGCAGTTCAAGACTAGCGGGGAGAATCACAGATACGCAGTATTTT
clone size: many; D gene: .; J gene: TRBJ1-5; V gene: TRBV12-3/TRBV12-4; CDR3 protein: CASSKDSNQPQHF; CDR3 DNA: TGTGCCAGCAGCAAGGATAGCAATCAGCCCCAGCATTTT
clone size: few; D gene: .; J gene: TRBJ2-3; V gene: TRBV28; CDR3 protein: CASGPDRSSLDTQYF; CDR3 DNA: TGTGCCAGCGGTCCAGACAGGTCCTCATTAGATACGCAGTATTTT
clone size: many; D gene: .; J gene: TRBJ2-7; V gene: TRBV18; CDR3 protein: CASSPGYRDGQYF; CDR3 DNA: TGTGCCAGCTCACCCGGTTATAGGGACGGCCAGTACTTC
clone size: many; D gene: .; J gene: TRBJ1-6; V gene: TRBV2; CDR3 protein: CASSAKRGSPLHF; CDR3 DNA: TGTGCCAGCAGTGCGAAACGCGGTTCACCCCTCCACTTT
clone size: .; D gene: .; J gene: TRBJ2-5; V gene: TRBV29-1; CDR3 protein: CSVVSGVETQYF; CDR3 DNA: TGCAGCGTTGTTTCGGGGGTAGAGACCCAGTACTTC
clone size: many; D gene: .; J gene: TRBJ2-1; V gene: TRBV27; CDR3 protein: CASSFGGARSQFF; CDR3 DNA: TGTGCCAGCAGTTTTGGAGGGGCAAGGTCGCAGTTCTTC
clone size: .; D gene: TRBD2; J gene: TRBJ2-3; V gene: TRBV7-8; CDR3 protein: CASSLMAGVQTDTQYF; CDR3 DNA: TGTGCCAGCAGCTTAATGGCGGGAGTTCAGACAGATACGCAGTATTTT
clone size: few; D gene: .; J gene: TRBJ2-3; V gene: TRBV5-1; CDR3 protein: CASSLLVSSGTDTQYF; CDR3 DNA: TGCGCCAGCAGCTTGCTGGTCTCTAGCGGCACAGATACGCAGTATTTT
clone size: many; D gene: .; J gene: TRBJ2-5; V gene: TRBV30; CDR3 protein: CAWSRSLGLEETQYF; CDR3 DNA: TGTGCCTGGAGTCGCTCCTTAGGACTGGAAGAGACCCAGTACTTC
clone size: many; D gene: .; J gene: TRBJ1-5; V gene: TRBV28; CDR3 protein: CASSFWDTHQPQHF; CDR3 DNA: TGTGCCAGCAGTTTCTGGGACACGCATCAGCCCCAGCATTTT
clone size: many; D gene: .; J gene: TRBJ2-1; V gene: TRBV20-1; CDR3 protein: CSVRLLRAYNEQFF; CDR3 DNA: TGCAGTGTTCGACTCCTGCGGGCCTACAATGAGCAGTTCTTC
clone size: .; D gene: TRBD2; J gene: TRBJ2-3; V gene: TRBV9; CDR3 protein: CASSARLTSGRNTDTQYF; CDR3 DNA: TGTGCCAGCAGCGCCAGGCTGACTAGCGGGAGAAACACAGATACGCAGTATTTT
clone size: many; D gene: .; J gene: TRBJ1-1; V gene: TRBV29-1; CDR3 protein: CSVADGSEAFF; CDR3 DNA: TGCAGCGTTGCGGATGGGTCTGAAGCTTTCTTT
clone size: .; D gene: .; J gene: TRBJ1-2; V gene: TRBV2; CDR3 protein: CASGGPTERKTGAGYTF; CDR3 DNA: TGTGCCAGCGGGGGACCTACCGAAAGGAAAACTGGTGCTGGCTACACCTTC
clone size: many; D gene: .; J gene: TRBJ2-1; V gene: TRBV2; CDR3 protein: CASIGGADNEQFF; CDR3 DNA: TGTGCCAGCATAGGCGGGGCCGACAATGAGCAGTTCTTC
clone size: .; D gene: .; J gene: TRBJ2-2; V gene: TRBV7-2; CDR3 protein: CASNLVLTTGELFF; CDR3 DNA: TGTGCCAGCAACCTCGTCCTGACTACCGGGGAGCTGTTTTTT
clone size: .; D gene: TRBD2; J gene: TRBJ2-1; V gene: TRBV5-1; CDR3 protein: CASSLEIAGDIKNEQFF; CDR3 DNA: TGCGCCAGCAGCTTGGAGATAGCGGGAGATATTAAGAATGAGCAGTTCTTC
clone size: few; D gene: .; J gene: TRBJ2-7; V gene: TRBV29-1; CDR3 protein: CSVVRTGDEQYF; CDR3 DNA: TGCAGCGTTGTTCGGACTGGGGACGAGCAGTACTTC
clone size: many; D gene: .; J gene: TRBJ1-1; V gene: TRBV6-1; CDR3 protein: CASSENGAQLNTEAFF; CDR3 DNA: TGTGCCAGCAGTGAAAACGGGGCCCAACTGAACACTGAAGCTTTCTTT
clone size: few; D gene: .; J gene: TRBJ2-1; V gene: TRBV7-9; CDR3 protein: CASSLVNNEQFF; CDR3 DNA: TGTGCCAGCAGCTTAGTTAATAATGAGCAGTTCTTC
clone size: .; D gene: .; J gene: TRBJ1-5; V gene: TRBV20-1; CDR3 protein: CSASVTGNQPQHF; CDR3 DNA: TGCAGTGCTAGTGTGACAGGCAATCAGCCCCAGCATTTT
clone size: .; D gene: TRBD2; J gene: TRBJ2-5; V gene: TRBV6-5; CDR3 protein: CASSRGRARGETQYF; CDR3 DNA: TGTGCCAGCAGTCGCGGGAGGGCCCGTGGTGAGACCCAGTACTTC
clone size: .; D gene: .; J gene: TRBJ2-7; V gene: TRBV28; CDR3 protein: CATLTLGTYEQYF; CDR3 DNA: TGTGCCACCCTCACCCTCGGGACCTACGAGCAGTACTTC
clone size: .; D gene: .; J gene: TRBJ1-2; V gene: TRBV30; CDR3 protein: CAWSRGMGGYTF; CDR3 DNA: TGTGCCTGGTCAAGAGGAATGGGCGGCTACACCTTC
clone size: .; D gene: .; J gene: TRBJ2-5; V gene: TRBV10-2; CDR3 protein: CASSESERLETQYF; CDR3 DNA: TGCGCCAGCAGTGAGTCTGAGAGACTAGAGACCCAGTACTTC
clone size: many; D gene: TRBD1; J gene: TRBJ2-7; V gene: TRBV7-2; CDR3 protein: CASSSPGTGIYEQYF; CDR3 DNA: TGTGCCAGCAGCTCCCCCGGGACAGGGATCTACGAGCAGTACTTC
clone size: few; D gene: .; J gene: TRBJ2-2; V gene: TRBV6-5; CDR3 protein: CASRINTGELFF; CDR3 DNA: TGTGCCAGCAGAATAAACACCGGGGAGCTGTTTTTT
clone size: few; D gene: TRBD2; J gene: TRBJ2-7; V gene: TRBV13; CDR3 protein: CASSLGASGKNEQYF; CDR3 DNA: TGTGCCAGCAGCTTAGGGGCTAGCGGCAAAAACGAGCAGTACTTC
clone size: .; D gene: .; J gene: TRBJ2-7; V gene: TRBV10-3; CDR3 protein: CAIRLGSGAYEQYF; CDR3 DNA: TGTGCCATCAGATTGGGATCGGGGGCCTACGAGCAGTACTTC
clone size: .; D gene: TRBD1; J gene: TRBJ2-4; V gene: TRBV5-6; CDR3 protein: CASSILAGTGENIQYF; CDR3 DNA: TGTGCCAGCAGCATATTGGCCGGGACAGGGGAAAACATTCAGTACTTC
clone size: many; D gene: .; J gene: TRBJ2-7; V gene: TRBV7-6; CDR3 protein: CASSSWVDHEQYF; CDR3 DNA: TGTGCCAGCAGCTCCTGGGTTGACCACGAGCAGTACTTC
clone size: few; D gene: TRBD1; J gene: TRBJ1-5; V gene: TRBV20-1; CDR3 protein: CSARGEAQGNQPQHF; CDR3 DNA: TGCAGTGCTAGAGGGGAGGCACAGGGGAATCAGCCCCAGCATTTT
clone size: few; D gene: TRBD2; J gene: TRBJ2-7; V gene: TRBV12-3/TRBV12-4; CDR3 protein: CASSPGGATIYEQYF; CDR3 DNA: TGTGCCAGCAGCCCGGGGGGGGCGACGATCTACGAGCAGTACTTC